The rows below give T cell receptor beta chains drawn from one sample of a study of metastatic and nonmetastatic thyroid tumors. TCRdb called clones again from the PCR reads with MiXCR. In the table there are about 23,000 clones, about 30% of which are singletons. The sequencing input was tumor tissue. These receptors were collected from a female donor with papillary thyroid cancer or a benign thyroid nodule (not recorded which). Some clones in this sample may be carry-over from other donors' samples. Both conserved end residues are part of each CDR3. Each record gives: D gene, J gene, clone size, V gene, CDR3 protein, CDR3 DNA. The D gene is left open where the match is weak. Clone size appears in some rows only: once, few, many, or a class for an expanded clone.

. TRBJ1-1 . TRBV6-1 CASPLDFGGTEAFF TGTGCCAGCCCCTTAGACTTTGGAGGCACTGAAGCTTTCTTT
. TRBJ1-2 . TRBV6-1 CASRGRGIDYGYTF TGTGCCAGCAGGGGGCGGGGGATAGACTATGGCTACACCTTC
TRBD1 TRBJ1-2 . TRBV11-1 CASEDIARDREDGYTF TGTGCCAGCGAAGACATCGCCCGGGACAGGGAGGATGGCTACACCTTC
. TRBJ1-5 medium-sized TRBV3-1 CASSQGRGDQPQHF TGTGCCAGCAGCCAAGGGAGGGGGGATCAGCCCCAGCATTTT
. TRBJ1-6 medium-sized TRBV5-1 CASSLARGRAESPLHF TGCGCCAGCAGCTTGGCTCGAGGCAGGGCAGAGTCACCCCTCCACTTT
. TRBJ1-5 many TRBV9 CASSRGASNQPQHF TGTGCCAGCAGCCGGGGGGCAAGCAATCAGCCCCAGCATTTT
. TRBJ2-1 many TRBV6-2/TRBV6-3 CASVQGGDEQFF TGTGCCAGCGTACAGGGCGGGGATGAGCAGTTCTTC
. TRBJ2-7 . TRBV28 CASSLGQRLYEQYF TGTGCCAGCAGTTTAGGACAGCGACTCTACGAGCAGTACTTC
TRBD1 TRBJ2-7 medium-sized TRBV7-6 CASSDRQGLGYEQYF TGTGCCAGCAGCGACCGACAGGGCCTCGGGTACGAGCAGTACTTC
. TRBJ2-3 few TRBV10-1 CASSESGLWQYF TGCGCCAGCAGTGAGTCTGGATTGTGGCAGTATTTT
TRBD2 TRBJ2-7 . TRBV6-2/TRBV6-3 CASSRPRTSGRTYEQYF TGTGCCAGCAGTCGACCGCGGACTAGCGGGAGAACCTACGAGCAGTACTTC
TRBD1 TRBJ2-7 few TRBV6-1 CASSGGGTGWYEQYF TGTGCCAGCAGTGGTGGAGGGACAGGGTGGTACGAGCAGTACTTC
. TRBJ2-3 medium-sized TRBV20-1 CSARDFGRTSDTQYF TGCAGTGCTAGAGATTTTGGCAGGACCTCAGATACGCAGTATTTT
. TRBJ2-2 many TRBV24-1 CATSDLQTSLYTGELFF TGTGCCACCAGTGATTTGCAAACTAGCCTATACACCGGGGAGCTGTTTTTT
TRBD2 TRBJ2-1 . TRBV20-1 CSARGLWREGNEQFF TGCAGTGCTAGAGGTTTATGGCGGGAGGGCAATGAGCAGTTCTTC